This TCR beta chain appears in the sequencing data of a study of beta chain features in type 1 diabetes. TCRB transcripts that were expressed got sequenced, as all of the isolated RNA had been reverse transcribed. TCRdb's copy holds only in-frame clones and misses some; the assay was immunoSEQ multiplex PCR. The sample contains under 250,000 clones, 13% to 15% of which appear only once. The CDR3 is 14 amino acids. Germline CDR1 reads SEHNR; CDR2 reads FQNEAQ (reference sequence). This clone was observed a few times. Sequenced sample: naive CD4+ T cells from blood. This receptor was obtained from a woman between 40 and 55 years old in good health. The J gene is TRBJ2-7, the V gene TRBV7-9; TRBD1 matches 8 bases. The DNA end is more similar to TRBJ2-5, so the J call may be wrong. CDR3 sequence (DNA): TGTGCCAGCAGCTCCGACAGGGGAGGAGAGACCCAGTACTTC. Encoded protein: CASSSDRGGETQYF.